Each of the 6 T cell receptor beta chains below was sequenced from the same sample in a study of shared clonotypes between healthy human individuals. Assay used: immunoSEQ multiplex PCR; TCRdb lists only in-frame clones, some missing. Here the sample spans approximately 2.3 million clones, 85% to 95% being singletons. Sequenced: naive CD4+ T cells from PBMCs. Indicated subset: CD45RA+ positively selected. The receptor source for this set is a man aged 18 to 29 in good health. Some clones in this sample may be carry-over from other donors' samples.

This clone was picked up one time. The chain recombines TRBV27 with TRBJ1-5; 10 bases are a match to TRBD1. The junction had 7 bases not matched to a gene; V was cut back by 6 bases and J by 2 bases. CDR1 MNHEY and CDR2 SMNVEV come from the germline V gene (reference sequence). The CDR3 covers 16 residues. The CDR3 DNA sequence: TGTGCCAGCAGCCCTGACAGGGGGCGAGGCAATCAGCCCCAGCATTTT. Translating gives CASSPDRGRGNQPQHF.

The rearrangement uses TRBV11-2 and TRBJ2-1; 9 bases fit TRBD2. Germline CDR1 is SGHAT and CDR2 is FQNNGV. V lost 5 bases and J lost 6; bases outside the gene matches: 5. The CDR3 spans 14 residues. The CDR3, as DNA: TGTGCCAGCAGCCCGGGACTAGCCCGCAATGAGCAGTTCTTC. Amino acid sequence: CASSPGLARNEQFF.

The chain employs TRBV11-1 and TRBJ2-1, with TRBD2 matching over 9 bases. The germline CDR1 and CDR2 sequences are SGHAT and FQDESV (reference sequence). V trimming: 4 bases; J trimming: 6 bases; junction bases outside the gene matches: 13. CDR3 size: 17 residues. This CDR3 reads CASSSISGRGSGNEQFF. CDR3 coding DNA: TGTGCCAGCAGCTCCATTAGCGGGAGAGGTAGTGGCAATGAGCAGTTCTTC.

The V call is TRBV6-5, the J call TRBJ1-2; TRBD1 matches at 12 bases. The germline V gene encodes CDR1 MNHEY and CDR2 SVGAGI. Trimming took 10 bases from V and 3 from J; bases not matched to a gene: 9. This CDR3 contains 15 residues. CDR3 protein: CATGTGGGLDYGYTF. The DNA of the CDR3 is TGTGCCACCGGGACAGGGGGCGGCCTAGACTATGGCTACACCTTC.

This clone was detected once. V gene TRBV7-9 combines with J gene TRBJ2-3, with 11 bases lining up with TRBD2. Germline lookup yields CDR1 SEHNR and CDR2 FQNEAQ (reference sequence). The CDR3 consists of 16 residues. Trimming removed 6 bases from V and 2 bases from J; junction bases left unmatched: 7. CDR3 protein: CASRPTSGGPTDTQYF. Written as DNA, the CDR3 is TGTGCCAGCAGACCAACTAGCGGGGGCCCCACAGATACGCAGTATTTT.

This clone appeared a single time. The chain combines TRBV7-6 with TRBJ2-7, with 9 bases lining up with TRBD2. The V segment lost 5 bases and the J segment 7 bases; nucleotides outside the gene matches: 9. The CDR3 runs 14 residues. Germline lookup yields CDR1 SGHVS and CDR2 FNYEAQ. The CDR3 loop is CASSPLAGAREQYF. As DNA, the CDR3 is TGTGCCAGCAGCCCCTTAGCGGGAGCCCGGGAGCAGTACTTC.